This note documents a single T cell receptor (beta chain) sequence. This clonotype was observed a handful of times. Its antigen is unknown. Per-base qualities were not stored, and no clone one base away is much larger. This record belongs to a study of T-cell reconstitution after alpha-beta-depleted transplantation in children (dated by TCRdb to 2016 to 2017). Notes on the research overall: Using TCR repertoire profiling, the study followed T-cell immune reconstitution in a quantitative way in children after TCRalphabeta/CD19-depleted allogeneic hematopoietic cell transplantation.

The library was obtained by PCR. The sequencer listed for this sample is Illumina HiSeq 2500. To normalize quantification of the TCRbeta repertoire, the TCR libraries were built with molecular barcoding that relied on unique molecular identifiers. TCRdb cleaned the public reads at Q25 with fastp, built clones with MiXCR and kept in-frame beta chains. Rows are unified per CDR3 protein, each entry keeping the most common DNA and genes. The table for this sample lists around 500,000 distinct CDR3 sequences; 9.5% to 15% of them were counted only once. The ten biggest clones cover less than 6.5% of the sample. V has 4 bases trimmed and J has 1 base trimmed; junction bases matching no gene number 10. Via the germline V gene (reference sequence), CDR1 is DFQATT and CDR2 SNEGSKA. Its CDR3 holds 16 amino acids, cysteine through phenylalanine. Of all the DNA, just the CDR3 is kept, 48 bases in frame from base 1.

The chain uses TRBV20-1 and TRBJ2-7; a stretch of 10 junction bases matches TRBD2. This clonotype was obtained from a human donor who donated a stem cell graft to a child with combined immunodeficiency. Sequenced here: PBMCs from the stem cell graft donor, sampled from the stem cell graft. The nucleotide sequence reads TGCAGTGCTAACTTCTTTAGGGGACTAGCGTCCTACGAGCAGTACTTC. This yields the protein CSANFFRGLASYEQYF.